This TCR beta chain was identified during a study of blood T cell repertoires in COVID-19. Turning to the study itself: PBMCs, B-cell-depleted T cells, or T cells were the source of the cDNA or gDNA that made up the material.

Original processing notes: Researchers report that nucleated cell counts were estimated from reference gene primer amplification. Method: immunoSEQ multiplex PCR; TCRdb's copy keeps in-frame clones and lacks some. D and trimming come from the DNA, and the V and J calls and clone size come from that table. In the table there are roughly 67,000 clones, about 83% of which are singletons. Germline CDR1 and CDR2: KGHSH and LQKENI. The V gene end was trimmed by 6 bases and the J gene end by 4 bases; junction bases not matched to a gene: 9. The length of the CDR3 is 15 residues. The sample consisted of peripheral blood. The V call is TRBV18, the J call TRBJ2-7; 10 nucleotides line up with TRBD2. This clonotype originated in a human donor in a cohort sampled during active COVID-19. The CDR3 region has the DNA TGTGCCAGCTCCCCTTTTCCTAGCGGGAGTTACGAGCAGTACTTC. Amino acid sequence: CASSPFPSGSYEQYF. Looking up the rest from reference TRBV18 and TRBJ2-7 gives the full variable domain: NAGVMQNPRHLVRRRGQEARLRCSPMKGHSHVYWYRQLPEEGLKFMVYLQKENIIDESGMPKERFSAEFPKEGPSILRIQQVVRGDSAAYFCASSPFPSGSYEQYFGPGTRLTVT.